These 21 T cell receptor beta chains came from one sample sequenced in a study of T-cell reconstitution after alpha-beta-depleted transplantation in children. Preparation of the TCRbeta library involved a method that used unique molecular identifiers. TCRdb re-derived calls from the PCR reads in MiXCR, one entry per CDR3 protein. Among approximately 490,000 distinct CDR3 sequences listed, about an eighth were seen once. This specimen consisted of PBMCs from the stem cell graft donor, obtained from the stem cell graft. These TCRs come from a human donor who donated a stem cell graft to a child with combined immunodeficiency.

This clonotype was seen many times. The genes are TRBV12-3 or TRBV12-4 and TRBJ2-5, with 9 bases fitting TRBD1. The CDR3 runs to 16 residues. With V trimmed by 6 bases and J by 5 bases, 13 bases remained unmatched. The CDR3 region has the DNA TGTGCCAGCAGCCGTGCCCGACAGGGGGTTGGGGAGACCCAGTACTTC. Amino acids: CASSRARQGVGETQYF.

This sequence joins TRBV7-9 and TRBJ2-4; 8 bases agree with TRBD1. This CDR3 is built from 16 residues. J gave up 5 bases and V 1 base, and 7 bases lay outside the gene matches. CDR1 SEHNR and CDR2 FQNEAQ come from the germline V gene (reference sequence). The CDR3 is CASSLDGQGSQNIQYF. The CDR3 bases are TGTGCCAGCAGCTTAGACGGACAGGGCAGCCAAAACATTCAGTACTTC.

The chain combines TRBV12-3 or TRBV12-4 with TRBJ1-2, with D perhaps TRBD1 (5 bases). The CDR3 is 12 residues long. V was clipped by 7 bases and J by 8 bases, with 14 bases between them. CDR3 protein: CASTIRWGGYTF. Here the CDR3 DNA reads TGTGCCAGCACGATACGGTGGGGCGGCTACACCTTC.

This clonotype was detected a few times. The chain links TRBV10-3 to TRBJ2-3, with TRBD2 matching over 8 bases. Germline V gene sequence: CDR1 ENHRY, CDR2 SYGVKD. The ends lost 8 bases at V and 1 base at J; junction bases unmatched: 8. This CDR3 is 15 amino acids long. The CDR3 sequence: CAIGERERGTDTQYF. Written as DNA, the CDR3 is TGTGCCATCGGGGAGCGGGAGAGGGGCACAGATACGCAGTATTTT.

The CDR3 nucleotides are TGTGCCAGCAGCCGCATTACGTTCCCCCTCCGACAGTTCTTC. Amino acids: CASSRITFPLRQFF. The chain is built from TRBV11-2 and TRBJ2-1; D not certain. V gave up 5 bases and J gave up 13 bases, with 21 bases separating them. Per germline, CDR1 SGHAT and CDR2 FQNNGV. CDR3 length: 14 residues.

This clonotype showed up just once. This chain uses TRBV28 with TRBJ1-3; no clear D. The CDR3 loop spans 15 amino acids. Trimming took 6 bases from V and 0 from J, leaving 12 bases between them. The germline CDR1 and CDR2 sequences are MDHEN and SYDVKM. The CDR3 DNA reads TGTGCCAGCAGGAAGGGTGTTTTCTCTGGAAACACCATATATTTT. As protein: CASRKGVFSGNTIYF.

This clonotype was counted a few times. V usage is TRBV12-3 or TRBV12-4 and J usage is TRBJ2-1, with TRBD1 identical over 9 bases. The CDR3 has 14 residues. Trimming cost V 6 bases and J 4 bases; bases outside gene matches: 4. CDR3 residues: CASRDGTGYNEQFF. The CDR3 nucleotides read TGTGCCAGCAGGGACGGGACAGGGTACAATGAGCAGTTCTTC.

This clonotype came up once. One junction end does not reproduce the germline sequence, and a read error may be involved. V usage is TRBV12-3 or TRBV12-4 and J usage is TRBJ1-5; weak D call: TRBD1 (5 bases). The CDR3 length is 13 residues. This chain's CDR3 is CSSRTGSNQPQHF. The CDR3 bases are TGTTCCAGCAGAACAGGCAGCAATCAGCCCCAGCATTTT.

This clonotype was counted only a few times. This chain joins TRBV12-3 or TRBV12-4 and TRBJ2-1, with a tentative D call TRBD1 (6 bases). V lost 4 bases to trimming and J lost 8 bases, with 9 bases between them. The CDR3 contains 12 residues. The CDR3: CASSSRGYEQFF. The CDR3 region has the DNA TGTGCCAGCAGTTCGAGGGGGTATGAGCAGTTCTTC.

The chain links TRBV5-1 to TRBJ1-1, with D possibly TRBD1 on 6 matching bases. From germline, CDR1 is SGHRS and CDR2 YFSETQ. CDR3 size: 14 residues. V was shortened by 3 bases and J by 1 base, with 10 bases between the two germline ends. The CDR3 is CASSSGHQNTEAFF. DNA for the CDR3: TGCGCCAGCAGCTCGGGACACCAGAACACTGAAGCTTTCTTT.

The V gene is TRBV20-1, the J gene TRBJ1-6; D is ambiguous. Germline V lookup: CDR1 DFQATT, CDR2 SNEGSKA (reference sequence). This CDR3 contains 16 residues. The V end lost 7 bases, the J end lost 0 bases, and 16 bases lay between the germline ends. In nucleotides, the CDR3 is TGCAGTGGGTATTCAGTACCAAGCTCCTATAATTCACCCCTCCACTTT. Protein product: CSGYSVPSSYNSPLHF.

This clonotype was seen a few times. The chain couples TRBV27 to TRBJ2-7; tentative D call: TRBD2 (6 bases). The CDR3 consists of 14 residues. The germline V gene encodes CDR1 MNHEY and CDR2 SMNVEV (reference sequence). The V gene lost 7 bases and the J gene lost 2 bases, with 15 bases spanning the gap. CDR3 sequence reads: CASKAGYSTYEQYF. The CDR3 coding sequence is TGTGCCAGCAAAGCGGGTTACTCAACCTACGAGCAGTACTTC.

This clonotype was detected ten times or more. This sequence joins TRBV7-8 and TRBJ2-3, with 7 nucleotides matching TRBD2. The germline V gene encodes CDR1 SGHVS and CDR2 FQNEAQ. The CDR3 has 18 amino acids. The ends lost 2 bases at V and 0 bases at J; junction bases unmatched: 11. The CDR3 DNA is TGTGCCAGCAGCTTATACATCGGGGGGTACACTAGCACAGATACGCAGTATTTT. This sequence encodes CASSLYIGGYTSTDTQYF.

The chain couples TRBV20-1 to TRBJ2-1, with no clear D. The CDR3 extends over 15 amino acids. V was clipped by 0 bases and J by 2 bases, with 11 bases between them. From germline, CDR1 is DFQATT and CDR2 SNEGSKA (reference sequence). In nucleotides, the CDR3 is TGCAGTGCTAGAGATCAACAGAACGCCTACAATGAGCAGTTCTTC. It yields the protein CSARDQQNAYNEQFF.

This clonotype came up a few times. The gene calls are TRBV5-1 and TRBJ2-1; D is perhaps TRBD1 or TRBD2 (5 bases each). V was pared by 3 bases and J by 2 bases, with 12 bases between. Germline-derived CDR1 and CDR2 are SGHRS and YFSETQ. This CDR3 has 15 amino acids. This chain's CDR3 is CASSSFGGTYNEQFF. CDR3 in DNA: TGCGCCAGCAGCTCTTTTGGGGGAACCTACAATGAGCAGTTCTTC.

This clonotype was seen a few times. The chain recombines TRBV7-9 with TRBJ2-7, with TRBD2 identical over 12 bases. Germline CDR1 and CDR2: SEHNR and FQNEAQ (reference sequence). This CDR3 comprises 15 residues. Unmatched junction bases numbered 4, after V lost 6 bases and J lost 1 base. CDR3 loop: CASRPTSGGSYEQYF. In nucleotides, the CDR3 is TGTGCCAGCAGACCTACTAGCGGGGGGTCCTACGAGCAGTACTTC.

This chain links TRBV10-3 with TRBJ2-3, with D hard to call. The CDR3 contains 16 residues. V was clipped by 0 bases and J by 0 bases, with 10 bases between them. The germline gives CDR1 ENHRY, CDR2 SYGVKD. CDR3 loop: CAISESKRSSTDTQYF. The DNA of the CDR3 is TGTGCCATCAGTGAGTCGAAACGATCTAGCACAGATACGCAGTATTTT.

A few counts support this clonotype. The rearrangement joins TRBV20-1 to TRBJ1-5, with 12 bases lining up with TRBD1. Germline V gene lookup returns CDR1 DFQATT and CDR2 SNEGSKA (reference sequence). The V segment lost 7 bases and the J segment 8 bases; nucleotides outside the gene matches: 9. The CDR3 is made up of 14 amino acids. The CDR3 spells CSVAGTGGMEPQHF. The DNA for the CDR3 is TGCAGTGTCGCGGGGACAGGGGGCATGGAGCCCCAGCATTTT.

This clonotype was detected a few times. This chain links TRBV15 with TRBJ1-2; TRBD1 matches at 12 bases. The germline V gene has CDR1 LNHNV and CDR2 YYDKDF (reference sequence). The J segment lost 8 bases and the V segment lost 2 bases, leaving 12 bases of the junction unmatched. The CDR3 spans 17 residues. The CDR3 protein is CATSRRFPGQGASGYTF. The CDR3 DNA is TGTGCCACCAGCAGACGCTTTCCGGGACAGGGGGCGAGCGGCTACACCTTC.

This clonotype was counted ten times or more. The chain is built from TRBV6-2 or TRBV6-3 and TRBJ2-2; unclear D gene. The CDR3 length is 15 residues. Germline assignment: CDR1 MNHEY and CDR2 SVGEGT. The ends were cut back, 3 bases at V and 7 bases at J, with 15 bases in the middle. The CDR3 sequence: CASSYYPGPGGELFF. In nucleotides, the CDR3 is TGTGCCAGCAGTTATTACCCTGGCCCGGGCGGGGAGCTGTTTTTT.

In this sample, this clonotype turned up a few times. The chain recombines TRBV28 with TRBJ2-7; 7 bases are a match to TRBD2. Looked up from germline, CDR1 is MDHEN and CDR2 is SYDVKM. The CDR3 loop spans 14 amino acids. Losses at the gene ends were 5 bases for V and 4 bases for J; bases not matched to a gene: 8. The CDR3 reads CASSTGEGFYEQYF. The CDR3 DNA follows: TGTGCCAGCAGTACTGGGGAGGGTTTTTACGAGCAGTACTTC.